This T cell receptor (beta chain) derives from a study of metastatic and nonmetastatic thyroid tumors. For the study at large: Blood and tumor or nodule tissue repertoires from malignant and benign thyroid patients were compared.

Ten or more counts support this clone. Its antigen is still unknown. V lost 2 bases to trimming and J lost 5 bases, with 13 bases between them. Germline V CDR1 and CDR2: DFQATT, SNEGSKA (reference sequence). The CDR3 is 15 amino acids. Original analysis: A classifier for distant metastasis in papillary thyroid cancer was constructed using CDR3 differences observed across clinicopathological groups. TCRdb re-called the PCR reads via MiXCR. Clone size and V and J calls follow TCRdb, not the original study. The sample lists about 33,000 clones; 15% to 20% were seen once. General observations from the study: Patients with malignant thyroid tumors reportedly had significantly higher TCR beta diversity than those with benign nodules, in blood and tumor.

Ahead of thyroid surgery, no patient had received treatment of any kind. Sequencing input: blood. The TCR comes from a male donor with papillary thyroid cancer or a benign thyroid nodule (not recorded which). Some clones in this sample may be carry-over from other donors' samples. The rearrangement links TRBV20-1 to TRBJ1-6; D unresolved. In DNA form, the CDR3 reads TGCAGTGCTAGAAAGGGAAGCGGAGATAATTCACCCCTCCACTTT. Its translation: CSARKGSGDNSPLHF.